The clone carrying this T cell receptor (beta chain) was detected only a few times. The assay was immunoSEQ multiplex PCR, and TCRdb's table has in-frame clones only and misses some. The sample carries some 130,000 clones, approximately 78% recorded once. These data originate in a study of blood T cell repertoires in COVID-19. Trimming took 4 bases from V and 5 from J; bases not matched to a gene: 5. In germline, CDR1 is LNHDA, CDR2 SQIVND (reference sequence). The CDR3 runs 14 residues. The specimen sequenced was peripheral blood. This TCR came from a man aged 60 to 75 who had recovered from COVID-19. The V call is TRBV19, the J call TRBJ1-5, with 7 bases lining up with TRBD1. The CDR3 coding sequence is TGTGCCAGTAGTAGACAGGGACTAGATCAGCCCCAGCATTTT. This gives the protein CASSRQGLDQPQHF. Combining the CDR3 with reference TRBV19 and TRBJ1-5 gives the whole variable domain DGGITQSPKYLFRKEGQNVTLSCEQNLNHDAMYWYRQDPGQGLRLIYYSQIVNDFQKGDIAEGYSVSREKKESFPLTVTSAQKNPTAFYLCASSRQGLDQPQHFGDGTRLSIL.